This section outlines one TCR beta chain sequence together with its context. Sequencing relied on immunoSEQ assay v3.0, run at survey level. The study targeted roughly 35,000-50,000 T-cell genomes per sample in sequencing. The assay was immunoSEQ multiplex PCR, and TCRdb's table has in-frame clones only and misses some. The repertoire consists of some 31,000 clones, with approximately 80% occurring once and the leading ten covering roughly 8.2%. Every specimen held between roughly 0.9-10 million cryopreserved PBMC. These were thawed and washed before DNA extraction. Trimming took 6 bases from V and 3 from J, leaving 17 bases between them. Per the germline V gene, CDR1 is SNHLY and CDR2 is FYNNEI. The CDR3 has 16 residues. This sample stems from a study of long-term antiretroviral therapy in people with HIV.

The clonotype originates from a woman between 50 and 59 years old with HIV. The rearrangement uses TRBV2 and TRBJ1-4; possible D gene TRBD1, 5 bases. The sequenced sample was unsorted PBMCs, obtained 3.1 years after starting antiretroviral therapy. The CDR3 coding sequence is TGTGCCAGCAGGAACCCCGGGGGAGGCGCTAATGAAAAACTGTTTTTT. Amino acid sequence: CASRNPGGGANEKLFF.